One sample yielded the 25 T cell receptor beta chains listed below, sequenced in a study of cytomegalovirus exposure and HLA in healthy donors. PCR amplification relied on 60 Vbeta primers (plus 13 Jbeta primers). TCRdb's table, derived via immunoSEQ multiplex PCR, lists solely in-frame clones and lacks some. The sample has more than 90,000 clones; roughly 70% are singletons. Sequencing used PBMCs. Receptor source: a man aged 50 to 60 in good health and CMV-seronegative.

The V and J genes are TRBV6-5 and TRBJ2-5, with 8 bases aligning to TRBD1. The V gene's germline CDR1 is MNHEY and CDR2 SVGAGI. J was trimmed by 4 bases and V by 3 bases; bases with no gene match: 4. The CDR3 has 14 amino acids. CDR3 protein: CASSYSGGGETQYF. For the CDR3, the DNA is TGTGCCAGCAGTTATTCAGGGGGCGGAGAGACCCAGTACTTC.

This clone was found once. The chain links TRBV2 to TRBJ1-1; no clear D gene. V was shortened by 7 bases and J by 3 bases, with 12 bases between the two germline ends. In germline, CDR1 is SNHLY, CDR2 FYNNEI. This CDR3 is built from 13 residues. DNA of the CDR3: TGTGCCAGCATAAGGGCGAGGGACACTGAAGCTTTCTTT. Protein sequence: CASIRARDTEAFF.

The J gene is TRBJ2-5, the V gene TRBV10-3; D is ambiguous. Trimming removed 2 bases from V and 1 base from J, with 5 bases in between. Germline loops: CDR1 ENHRY, CDR2 SYGVKD. The CDR3 is made up of 13 amino acids. The CDR3 DNA reads as TGTGCCATCAGTGAGCGTCCCCAAGAGACCCAGTACTTC. This codes for CAISERPQETQYF.

The chain carries TRBV10-2 and TRBJ1-1; D ambiguous. Germline V gene data show CDR1 as WSHSY and CDR2 as SAAADI. The CDR3 length is 12 residues. Trimming stripped 6 bases from V and 7 bases from J, with 12 bases between. The CDR3, as DNA: TGCGCCAGCAGCTGGGCTGAGGGTGAAGCTTTCTTT. Protein product: CASSWAEGEAFF.

The chain is built from TRBV5-6 and TRBJ2-5, with TRBD1 as a possible D gene (6 bases). The CDR3 covers 14 residues. The germline V and J ends were trimmed by 4 bases and 0 bases, with 10 bases remaining between them. The germline V gene has CDR1 SGHDT and CDR2 YYEEEE. The CDR3 nucleotides read TGTGCCAGCAGCGCCACAGGGTACCAAGAGACCCAGTACTTC. Encoded protein: CASSATGYQETQYF.

This rearrangement joins TRBV18 to TRBJ2-7, with a possible D match to TRBD2 (5 bases). The germline V and J ends were trimmed by 3 bases and 5 bases, with 14 bases remaining between them. There are 14 residues in the CDR3. Germline V CDR1 and CDR2: KGHSH, LQKENI. The CDR3 reads CASSPTNTGNEQYF. The CDR3 nucleotides read TGTGCCAGCTCACCCACTAACACGGGAAACGAGCAGTACTTC.

This chain joins TRBV5-6 and TRBJ2-3; D remains unclear. Germline V gene sequence: CDR1 SGHDT, CDR2 YYEEEE. The CDR3 extends over 14 amino acids. Deletions cut 3 bases from V and 1 base from J, with 9 bases between. The CDR3 reads CASSSLSGTDTQYF. The CDR3, as DNA: TGTGCCAGCAGCTCCCTGAGCGGCACAGATACGCAGTATTTT.

Only a few counts were recorded for this clone. The chain is built from TRBV18 and TRBJ1-1, with D perhaps TRBD1 (5 bases). CDR3 size: 17 residues. Germline lookup yields CDR1 KGHSH and CDR2 LQKENI. Trimming pared 0 bases from V and 1 base from J, leaving 15 bases between. The CDR3 bases are TGTGCCAGCTCACCACCGCTAGGGCGGGGGAAGAACACTGAAGCTTTCTTT. Translating it yields CASSPPLGRGKNTEAFF. Full variable domain (missing parts from reference TRBV18 and TRBJ1-1): NAGVMQNPRHLVRRRGQEARLRCSPMKGHSHVYWYRQLPEEGLKFMVYLQKENIIDESGMPKERFSAEFPKEGPSILRIQQVVRGDSAAYFCASSPPLGRGKNTEAFFGQGTRLTVV.

The sample holds a few counts of this clone. The chain combines TRBV5-1 with TRBJ2-5; D remains ambiguous. CDR1 is SGHRS and CDR2 is YFSETQ in the germline V gene. This CDR3 is 13 amino acids long. Trimming removed 2 bases from V and 1 base from J, with 6 bases in between. CDR3: CASSLRLQETQYF. The CDR3 region has the DNA TGCGCCAGCAGCTTACGACTCCAAGAGACCCAGTACTTC.

J is TRBJ1-2 and V is TRBV28; D remains unclear. The CDR3 is 12 residues long. Trimming took off 8 bases at V and 2 bases at J, with 9 bases between the two ends. The germline V gene encodes CDR1 MDHEN and CDR2 SYDVKM. In DNA, the CDR3 is TGTGCCAGCGCGGATGTAAACTATGGCTACACCTTC. Protein: CASADVNYGYTF.

V usage is TRBV2 and J usage is TRBJ2-7, with a weak D call TRBD1 (6 bases). Germline V lookup: CDR1 SNHLY, CDR2 FYNNEI. The germline V and J ends were trimmed by 5 bases and 6 bases, with 11 bases remaining between them. The CDR3 is 12 amino acids. In DNA, the CDR3 is TGTGCCAGCAGTAAACAGGGATCCGAGCAGTACTTC. Amino acids: CASSKQGSEQYF.

CDR3 sequence reads: CASSRDLVEGQPQHF. The CDR3, as DNA: TGCGCCAGCAGCCGGGATCTGGTGGAGGGTCAGCCCCAGCATTTT. The V call is TRBV10-2, the J call TRBJ1-5; no definite D call. Deletions cut 6 bases from V and 6 bases from J, with 18 bases between. The germline V gene encodes CDR1 WSHSY and CDR2 SAAADI. CDR3 length equals 15 residues.

The sample holds a few counts of this clone. The chain uses TRBV7-2 and TRBJ2-5; TRBD2 is a possible D gene (6 bases). CDR1 SGHTA and CDR2 FQGNSA come from the germline V gene. V lost 3 bases, J lost 2 bases, and 10 bases lay in between. The CDR3 is 14 amino acids. The CDR3 coding sequence is TGTGCCAGCAGCTTGGGACTTACTCAAGAGACCCAGTACTTC. This encodes CASSLGLTQETQYF.

This clone has just one count. This chain links TRBV5-5 with TRBJ2-7; weak D call: TRBD1 (5 bases). CDR1 and CDR2 (germline): SGHKS, YYEKEE (reference sequence). The CDR3 is made up of 12 amino acids. V lost 7 bases to trimming and J lost 0 bases, with 8 bases between them. The CDR3 nucleotides are TGTGCCAGCTCCAGGGTCTCCTACGAGCAGTACTTC. This codes for CASSRVSYEQYF.

This rearrangement joins TRBV18 to TRBJ2-1; D not certain. Germline loops: CDR1 KGHSH, CDR2 LQKENI. V was shortened by 0 bases and J by 8 bases, with 8 bases between the two germline ends. The CDR3 loop spans 13 amino acids. CDR3 protein: CASSPPSSDEQFF. The DNA for the CDR3 is TGTGCCAGCTCACCACCGAGTTCCGATGAGCAGTTCTTC.

V is TRBV9 and J is TRBJ2-1; 7 nucleotides agree with TRBD2. Germline V gene lookup returns CDR1 SGDLS and CDR2 YYNGEE. This CDR3 is built from 14 residues. V gave up 3 bases and J gave up 8 bases; unmatched junction bases: 8. The CDR3 loop reads CASSAQTSWYEQFF. The CDR3 bases are TGTGCCAGCAGCGCACAGACTAGCTGGTATGAGCAGTTCTTC.

The genes are TRBV4-1 and TRBJ2-7; possible D gene TRBD1, 5 bases. CDR3 length equals 15 residues. Trimming cost V 5 bases and J 2 bases, with 16 bases left between them. The germline V gene has CDR1 MGHRA and CDR2 YSYEKL. The CDR3 nucleotides read TGCGCCAGCAGCGTCAGGGTGGGGCCGACCTACGAGCAGTACTTC. It yields the protein CASSVRVGPTYEQYF.

CDR3 bases: TGTGCCAGCAGTTTGAGCTACTATGGCTACACCTTC. Encoded protein: CASSLSYYGYTF. This chain connects TRBV28 to TRBJ1-2; the D is unclear. The V end lost 3 bases, the J end lost 3 bases, and 5 bases lay between the germline ends. Germline assignment: CDR1 MDHEN and CDR2 SYDVKM. The CDR3 length is 12 residues.

This chain connects TRBV30 to TRBJ1-5; a possible D gene is TRBD1 (5 bases). CDR3 length equals 13 residues. Deletions cut 5 bases from V and 4 bases from J, with 12 bases between. CDR1 is GTSNPN and CDR2 is SVGIG in the germline V gene (reference sequence). CDR3 sequence: CAWAGGINQPQHF. DNA of the CDR3: TGTGCCTGGGCCGGGGGTATTAATCAGCCCCAGCATTTT.

The chain carries TRBV4-3 and TRBJ2-7, with D possibly TRBD2 on 5 matching bases. The CDR3 is 17 residues long. The germline V gene has CDR1 LGHNA and CDR2 YSLEER. The ends were cut back, 0 bases at V and 3 bases at J, with 18 bases in the middle. The DNA of the CDR3 is TGCGCCAGCAGCCAAGAATGGTTGAGGGCTAGCATCTACGAGCAGTACTTC. Protein product: CASSQEWLRASIYEQYF.

The rearrangement uses TRBV7-9 and TRBJ1-4; D unresolved. Trimming stripped 5 bases from V and 8 bases from J, with 18 bases between. CDR3 size: 15 residues. CDR1 is SEHNR, CDR2 FQNEAQ, per germline (reference sequence). DNA for the CDR3: TGTGCCAGCAGCCCTTATCGTACAGAGGGCGAAAAACTGTTTTTT. It encodes CASSPYRTEGEKLFF.

The chain uses TRBV28 and TRBJ1-3; 7 positions agree with TRBD1. Germline CDR1 MDHEN, CDR2 SYDVKM. The CDR3 is 16 amino acids. V was pared by 5 bases and J by 0 bases, with 7 bases of the junction left unmatched. CDR3 sequence (DNA): TGTGCCAGCAGTCCGCCGACAGGGAGCTCTGGAAACACCATATATTTT. Translation: CASSPPTGSSGNTIYF.

The rearrangement links TRBV14 to TRBJ2-7; maybe TRBD2 (6 bases). The germline CDR1 and CDR2 sequences are SGHDN and FVKESK. V was clipped by 3 bases and J by 2 bases, with 20 bases between them. The CDR3 covers 17 residues. CDR3 in DNA: TGTGCCAGCAGCCACCCGGGTACACAGCGGGTCCCCTACGAGCAGTACTTC. Translation: CASSHPGTQRVPYEQYF. The full variable domain, in which reference TRBV14 and TRBJ2-7 provide the parts outside the CDR3, is EAGVTQFPSHSVIEKGQTVTLRCDPISGHDNLYWYRRVMGKEIKFLLHFVKESKQDESGMPNNRFLAERTGGTYSTLKVQPAELEDSGVYFCASSHPGTQRVPYEQYFGPGTRLTVT.

This clone was observed a handful of times. The chain employs TRBV5-1 and TRBJ1-2; tentative D call: TRBD1 (6 bases). V was cut by 0 bases and J by 0 bases, with 12 bases left in between. In germline, CDR1 is SGHRS, CDR2 YFSETQ. The CDR3 has 16 amino acids. In DNA form, the CDR3 reads TGCGCCAGCAGCTTGGCCAACCAGGGGACTAACTATGGCTACACCTTC. Translated: CASSLANQGTNYGYTF.

This chain joins TRBV5-1 and TRBJ2-2; weak D call: TRBD2 (6 bases). The CDR3 totals 14 residues. Trimming cost V 1 base and J 5 bases, with 9 bases left between them. Germline V lookup: CDR1 SGHRS, CDR2 YFSETQ. CDR3: CASSLILATGELFF. In nucleotides, the CDR3 is TGCGCCAGCAGCTTGATCCTAGCGACCGGGGAGCTGTTTTTT.